Following are 5 T cell receptor beta chains from one sample sequenced in a study of T cell changes during pregnancy in multiple sclerosis. TCRdb's table, derived via immunoSEQ multiplex PCR, lists solely in-frame clones and lacks some. Here the sample spans roughly 69,000 clones, 91% being singletons. This specimen was peripheral blood, taken in the second trimester of pregnancy. All receptors derive from a female donor with multiple sclerosis, enrolled in a pregnancy study.

V is TRBV7-2 and J is TRBJ2-3; 9 bases line up with TRBD1. Per germline, CDR1 SGHTA and CDR2 FQGNSA. This CDR3 is built from 15 residues. V lost 3 bases to trimming and J lost 6 bases; unmatched junction nucleotides: 7. The CDR3 is CASSFWDRDRDTQYF. DNA of the CDR3: TGTGCCAGCAGCTTTTGGGACAGGGACAGGGATACGCAGTATTTT. The whole variable domain, remainder taken from reference TRBV7-2 and TRBJ2-3, is GAGVSQSPSNKVTEKGKDVELRCDPISGHTALYWYRQSLGQGLEFLIYFQGNSAPDKSGLPSDRFSAERTGGSVSTLTIQRTQQEDSAVYLCASSFWDRDRDTQYFGPGTRLTVL.

The V gene is TRBV9, the J gene TRBJ2-3, with 11 bases identical to TRBD2. This CDR3 comprises 16 residues. After removal of 4 bases from V and 3 bases from J, the junction contained 7 bases not matched to a gene. CDR1 SGDLS and CDR2 YYNGEE come from the germline V gene. Here the CDR3 reads CASSLTGLAETDTQYF. CDR3 in DNA: TGTGCCAGCAGCCTAACGGGACTAGCGGAGACAGATACGCAGTATTTT.

This clone has more than one count but fewer than ten. The chain employs TRBV2 and TRBJ1-2, with 11 bases that match TRBD1. The CDR3 covers 14 residues. V lost 6 bases to trimming and J lost 5 bases; unmatched junction nucleotides: 5. The germline gives CDR1 SNHLY, CDR2 FYNNEI. CDR3 nucleotides: TGTGCCAGCAGAGGCGGGGACAGGGGGTATGGCTACACCTTC. Its translation is CASRGGDRGYGYTF.

The chain combines TRBV13 with TRBJ2-1, with 13 positions matching TRBD2. The CDR3 is made up of 15 amino acids. Looked up from germline, CDR1 is PRHDT and CDR2 is FYEKMQ (reference sequence). After removal of 4 bases from V and 8 bases from J, the junction contained 5 bases not matched to a gene. The CDR3 is CASSSRTSGSDEQFF. The CDR3 nucleotides are TGTGCCAGCAGCTCAAGGACTAGCGGGAGTGATGAGCAGTTCTTC.

The chain recombines TRBV7-9 with TRBJ1-2, with 7 positions matching TRBD1. CDR1 is SEHNR, CDR2 FQNEAQ, per germline (reference sequence). V lost 4 bases to trimming and J lost 1 base; unmatched junction nucleotides: 12. The length of the CDR3 is 17 residues. Written as DNA, the CDR3 is TGTGCCAGCAGCTACGACGAACCCAGGGACAGTAACTATGGCTACACCTTC. Translating gives CASSYDEPRDSNYGYTF.